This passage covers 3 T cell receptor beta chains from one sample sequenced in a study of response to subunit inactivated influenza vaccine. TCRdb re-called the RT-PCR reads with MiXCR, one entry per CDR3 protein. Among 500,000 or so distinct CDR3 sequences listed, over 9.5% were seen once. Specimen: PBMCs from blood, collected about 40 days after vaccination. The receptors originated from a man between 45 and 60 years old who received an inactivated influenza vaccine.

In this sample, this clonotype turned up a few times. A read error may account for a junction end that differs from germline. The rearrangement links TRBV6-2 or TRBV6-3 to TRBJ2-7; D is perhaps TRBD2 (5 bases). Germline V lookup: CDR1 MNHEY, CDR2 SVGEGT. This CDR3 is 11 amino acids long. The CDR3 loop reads CASSHEGFRHF. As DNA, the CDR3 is TGTGCCAGCAGCCACGAGGGATTCCGGCACTTC.

The CDR3 spells CSARDFGQLAGNYNEQFF. In DNA form, the CDR3 reads TGCAGTGCTAGAGATTTTGGGCAACTAGCGGGAAATTACAATGAGCAGTTCTTC. The V and J genes are TRBV20-1 and TRBJ2-1; 10 bases line up with TRBD2. The CDR3 runs 18 residues. Germline V gives CDR1 DFQATT, CDR2 SNEGSKA (reference sequence). Trimming took 0 bases from V and 4 from J; bases not matched to a gene: 12.

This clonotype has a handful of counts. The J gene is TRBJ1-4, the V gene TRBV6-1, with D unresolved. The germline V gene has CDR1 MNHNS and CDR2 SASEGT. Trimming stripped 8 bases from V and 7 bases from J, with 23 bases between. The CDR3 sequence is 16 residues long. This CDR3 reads CASAGGWIFEGEKLFF. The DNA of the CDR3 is TGTGCCAGCGCCGGAGGGTGGATATTCGAGGGTGAAAAACTGTTTTTT.